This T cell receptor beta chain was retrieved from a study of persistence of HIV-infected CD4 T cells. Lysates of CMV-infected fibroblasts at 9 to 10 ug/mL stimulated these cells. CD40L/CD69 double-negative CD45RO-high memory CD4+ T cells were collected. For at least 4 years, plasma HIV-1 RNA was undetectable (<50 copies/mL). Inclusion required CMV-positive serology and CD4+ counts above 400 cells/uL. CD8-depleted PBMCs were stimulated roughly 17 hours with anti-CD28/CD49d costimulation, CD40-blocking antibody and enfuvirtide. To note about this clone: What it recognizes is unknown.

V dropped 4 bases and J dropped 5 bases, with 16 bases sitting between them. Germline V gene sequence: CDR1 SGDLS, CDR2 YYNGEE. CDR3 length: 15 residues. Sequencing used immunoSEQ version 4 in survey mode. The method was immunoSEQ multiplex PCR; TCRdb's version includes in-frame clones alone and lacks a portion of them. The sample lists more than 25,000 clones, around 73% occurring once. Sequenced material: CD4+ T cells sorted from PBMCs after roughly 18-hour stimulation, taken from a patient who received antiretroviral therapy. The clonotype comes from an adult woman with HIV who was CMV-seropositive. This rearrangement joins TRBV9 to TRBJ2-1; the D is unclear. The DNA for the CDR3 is TGTGCCAGCAGCCCCTCAGCCCTTTATAACAATGAGCAGTTCTTC. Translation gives CASSPSALYNNEQFF.